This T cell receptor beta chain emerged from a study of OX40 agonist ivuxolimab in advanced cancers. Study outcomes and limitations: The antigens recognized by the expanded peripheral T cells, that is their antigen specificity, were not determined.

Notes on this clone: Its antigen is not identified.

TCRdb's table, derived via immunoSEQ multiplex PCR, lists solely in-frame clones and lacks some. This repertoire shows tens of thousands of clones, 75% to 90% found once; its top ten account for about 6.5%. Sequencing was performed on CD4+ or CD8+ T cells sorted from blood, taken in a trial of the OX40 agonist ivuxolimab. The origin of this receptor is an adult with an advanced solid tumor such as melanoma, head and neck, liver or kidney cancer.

The CDR3 is CASSQEKGGLSYEQYF. In nucleotides, the CDR3 is TGCGCCAGCAGCCAAGAAAAGGGGGGTTTATCCTACGAGCAGTACTTC. V is TRBV4-3 and J is TRBJ2-7; D tentatively fits TRBD1 or TRBD2 (6 bases each). V lost 0 bases to trimming and J lost 1 base, with 13 bases between them. The CDR3 length is 16 residues. Germline V CDR1 and CDR2: LGHNA, YSLEER.